This T cell receptor beta chain is from a study of lymphopenia after photon versus proton radiotherapy. The method was immunoSEQ multiplex PCR; TCRdb's version includes in-frame clones alone and lacks a portion of them. The repertoire includes 150,000 or so clones, about nine tenths of them detected once, and about 4.7% sits in the top ten. This clone was observed a single time. As yet, its antigen is unknown. Study conclusions and caveats: A bigger post-nadir fall in TCR diversity correlated inversely with survival time in deceased patients.

This clonotype was sampled from a man aged 50 to 60 with gastric cancer. The sequences come from peripheral blood, collected from a patient treated with photon-based radiotherapy.

CDR3 region: CASSIYSGGDQPQHF. The DNA of the CDR3 is TGTGCCAGTAGTATCTACTCAGGGGGCGATCAGCCCCAGCATTTT. V is TRBV19 and J is TRBJ1-5, with 8 bases fitting TRBD1. V gave up 3 bases and J gave up 5 bases; unmatched junction bases: 6. Per germline, CDR1 LNHDA and CDR2 SQIVND (reference sequence). The length of the CDR3 is 15 residues.